Listed below are T cell receptor beta chains from one sample, sequenced in a study of T cell repertoires in cytomegalovirus infection. TCRdb fed the reads into MiXCR, producing one record per CDR3 protein. Seen here are some 130,000 distinct CDR3 sequences, roughly 9% observed once, and the top ten hold 10%. Sequenced input: PBMCs. The receptor set was obtained from a human donor in good health (CMV status not recorded). Some clones in this sample may be carry-over from other donors' samples. Each CDR3 is given with its conserved first and last residue. The D gene is left open where the match is weak. Not all rows give a size; the values are once, few, many and, for expanded clones, a class.

V gene	clone size	D gene	J gene	CDR3 protein	CDR3 DNA
TRBV19	many	NA	TRBJ2-1	CASRNNPGQWEAEQFF	TGTGCCAGTAGGAATAATCCTGGACAGTGGGAGGCTGAGCAGTTCTTC
TRBV12-3/TRBV12-4	many	NA	TRBJ2-3	CASRGGATQYF	TGTGCCAGCAGGGGGGGCGCTACGCAGTATTTT
TRBV19	NA	NA	TRBJ1-1	CASRHDGNTEAFF	TGTGCCAGTAGGCATGACGGGAACACTGAAGCTTTCTTT
TRBV3-1	many	TRBD2	TRBJ2-7	CASSQLLLAGSWYF	TGTGCCAGCAGCCAACTATTACTAGCGGGGAGCTGGTACTTC
TRBV12-3/TRBV12-4	NA	NA	TRBJ1-5	CASSRQSSSNQPQHF	TGTGCCAGCAGTAGACAGAGTTCTAGCAATCAGCCCCAGCATTTT
TRBV20-1	NA	TRBD1	TRBJ1-1	CSARGPGGSTEAFF	TGCAGTGCTAGAGGTCCAGGGGGCTCGACTGAAGCTTTCTTT
TRBV11-2	many	NA	TRBJ2-2	CAFGGNTGELFF	TGTGCCTTTGGAGGGAACACCGGGGAGCTGTTTTTT
TRBV7-9	many	NA	TRBJ1-1	CASSLYLGGTEAFF	TGTGCCAGCAGCTTATATTTAGGTGGCACTGAAGCTTTCTTT
TRBV18	many	TRBD1	TRBJ1-1	CASSPTDRGRTEAFF	TGTGCCAGCTCACCAACTGACAGGGGGCGAACTGAAGCTTTCTTT
TRBV14	many	TRBD2	TRBJ2-1	CASSQRPSGLNEQFF	TGTGCCAGCAGCCAACGGCCTAGCGGCCTCAATGAGCAGTTCTTC
TRBV15	many	NA	TRBJ1-6	CATSRDPGSSYNSPLHF	TGTGCCACCAGCAGAGATCCCGGTAGCTCCTATAATTCACCCCTCCACTTT
TRBV29-1	many	NA	TRBJ2-1	CSVEAPDPIAFNEQFF	TGCAGCGTTGAAGCTCCCGACCCTATAGCGTTCAATGAGCAGTTCTTC
TRBV3-1	few	NA	TRBJ2-7	CASSQVNGFGYEQYF	TGTGCCAGCAGCCAAGTGAACGGGTTCGGCTACGAGCAGTACTTC
TRBV5-6	few	NA	TRBJ1-5	CASSGRQFDQPQHF	TGTGCCAGCAGCGGAAGACAGTTTGATCAGCCCCAGCATTTT
TRBV10-3	many	NA	TRBJ2-5	CAISDVVGIGETQYF	TGTGCCATCAGTGATGTAGTGGGAATAGGAGAGACCCAGTACTTC
TRBV7-3	many	NA	TRBJ1-1	CASSSQTGEAFF	TGTGCCAGCAGCTCCCAGACAGGTGAGGCTTTCTTT
TRBV14	few	NA	TRBJ1-1	CASSQGLSTEAFF	TGTGCCAGCAGCCAAGGCCTGAGCACTGAAGCTTTCTTT
TRBV6-5	many	NA	TRBJ1-6	CASSYSRHVDSPLHF	TGTGCCAGCAGTTACTCCCGGCACGTTGATTCACCCCTCCACTTT
TRBV20-1	many	TRBD2	TRBJ2-3	CSARDTGGSTDTQYF	TGCAGTGCTAGAGATACGGGAGGCTCCACAGATACGCAGTATTTT
TRBV5-4	many	NA	TRBJ2-5	CASSRPGSQETQYF	TGTGCCAGCAGCCGGCCCGGATCCCAAGAGACCCAGTACTTC
TRBV15	many	NA	TRBJ1-1	CATSGTRENTEAFF	TGTGCCACCAGCGGAACCAGGGAGAACACTGAAGCTTTCTTT
TRBV7-2	many	TRBD1	TRBJ2-2	CASSYAKKDRGDTGELFF	TGTGCCAGCAGCTACGCGAAGAAGGACAGGGGCGACACCGGGGAGCTGTTTTTT
TRBV14	NA	TRBD1	TRBJ2-5	CASSLDRGRPETQYF	TGTGCCAGCAGCCTGGACAGGGGGCGCCCGGAGACCCAGTACTTC
TRBV7-9	many	NA	TRBJ2-7	CASSLGGFYEQYF	TGTGCCAGCAGCTTAGGGGGTTTCTACGAGCAGTACTTC
TRBV3-1	few	NA	TRBJ1-1	CASSHWPTEAFF	TGTGCCAGCAGCCACTGGCCCACTGAAGCTTTCTTT
TRBV20-1	NA	NA	TRBJ1-2	CSAWGSYGYTF	TGCAGTGCGTGGGGTAGCTATGGCTACACCTTC
TRBV12-3/TRBV12-4	NA	NA	TRBJ1-5	CASSFGSGVQPQHF	TGTGCCAGCAGTTTTGGGTCAGGGGTTCAGCCCCAGCATTTT
TRBV20-1	many	NA	TRBJ1-1	CSARSLQANTEAFF	TGCAGTGCTAGATCTCTGCAAGCGAACACTGAAGCTTTCTTT
TRBV6-6	many	TRBD2	TRBJ2-1	CASSYSEASGGQSYNEQFF	TGTGCCAGCAGTTACTCTGAGGCTAGCGGGGGACAATCCTACAATGAGCAGTTCTTC
TRBV12-3/TRBV12-4	many	NA	TRBJ1-1	CASSLETFDEAFF	TGTGCCAGCAGTTTAGAGACTTTCGATGAAGCTTTCTTT
TRBV28	many	NA	TRBJ2-1	CASSWGSYNEQFF	TGTGCCAGCAGTTGGGGCTCCTACAATGAGCAGTTCTTC
TRBV7-2	many	NA	TRBJ1-1	CASLSQQNTEAFF	TGTGCCAGCCTTAGCCAACAGAACACTGAAGCTTTCTTT
TRBV6-5	many	NA	TRBJ1-1	CASRIKVTAELYTEAFF	TGTGCCAGCAGGATTAAGGTGACAGCTGAATTGTACACTGAAGCTTTCTTT
TRBV7-2	many	TRBD1	TRBJ2-4	CASSLVGGTGGKNIQYF	TGTGCCAGCAGCTTAGTCGGGGGGACAGGGGGCAAAAACATTCAGTACTTC
TRBV9	few	TRBD1	TRBJ1-1	CASSVLQGAGEAFF	TGTGCCAGCAGCGTCTTACAGGGGGCTGGTGAAGCTTTCTTT
TRBV3-1	NA	NA	TRBJ1-6	CASSQAHGLNNSPLHF	TGTGCCAGCAGCCAAGCGCACGGACTAAATAATTCACCCCTCCACTTT
TRBV4-1	many	NA	TRBJ2-7	CASSHGEGDYEQYF	TGCGCCAGCAGCCATGGGGAAGGAGACTACGAGCAGTACTTC
TRBV14	many	NA	TRBJ1-4	CASSGRDGPNEKLFF	TGTGCCAGCAGCGGCCGGGACGGACCTAATGAAAAACTGTTTTTT
TRBV7-6	many	TRBD2	TRBJ2-3	CASSLATGLAEADTQYF	TGTGCCAGCAGCTTAGCAACCGGACTAGCGGAGGCAGATACGCAGTATTTT
TRBV19	many	NA	TRBJ1-3	CASRRDTGNTIYF	TGTGCCAGTAGACGGGATACTGGAAACACCATATATTTT
TRBV2	many	NA	TRBJ2-4	CASSEVGAKNIQYF	TGTGCCAGCAGTGAGGTGGGAGCCAAAAACATTCAGTACTTC
TRBV19	NA	NA	TRBJ1-1	CASSMDRARSEAFF	TGTGCCAGTAGTATGGACAGAGCCCGCTCTGAAGCTTTCTTT
TRBV2	NA	NA	TRBJ1-1	CASSQRTDQNTEAFF	TGTGCCAGCAGCCAGAGGACAGACCAGAACACTGAAGCTTTCTTT
TRBV18	few	NA	TRBJ1-1	CASSPKPGGLGTEAFF	TGTGCCAGCTCCCCTAAACCGGGGGGTTTGGGCACTGAAGCTTTCTTT
TRBV18	many	TRBD1	TRBJ1-3	CASSPPGTAGNTIYF	TGTGCCAGCTCACCACCTGGGACAGCTGGAAACACCATATATTTT
TRBV11-3	many	NA	TRBJ2-1	CASSFGGKSSYNEQFF	TGTGCCAGCAGCTTTGGGGGGAAGAGCTCCTACAATGAGCAGTTCTTC
TRBV28	many	NA	TRBJ2-7	CASSRNYEQYF	TGTGCCAGCAGCCGCAACTACGAGCAGTACTTC
TRBV6-2/TRBV6-3	few	TRBD1	TRBJ2-1	CASSRAGTGVNEQFF	TGTGCCAGCAGTAGGGCCGGGACAGGGGTCAATGAGCAGTTCTTC
TRBV19	many	TRBD1	TRBJ1-1	CASFRDRVGEAFF	TGTGCCAGTTTCCGGGACAGGGTGGGTGAAGCTTTCTTT
TRBV20-1	NA	NA	TRBJ1-5	CSATRARGSNQPQHF	TGCAGTGCGACGCGAGCCCGCGGGAGCAATCAGCCCCAGCATTTT
TRBV5-5	NA	NA	TRBJ2-3	CASSTGQSTDTQYF	TGTGCCAGCAGCACTGGACAGAGCACAGATACGCAGTATTTT